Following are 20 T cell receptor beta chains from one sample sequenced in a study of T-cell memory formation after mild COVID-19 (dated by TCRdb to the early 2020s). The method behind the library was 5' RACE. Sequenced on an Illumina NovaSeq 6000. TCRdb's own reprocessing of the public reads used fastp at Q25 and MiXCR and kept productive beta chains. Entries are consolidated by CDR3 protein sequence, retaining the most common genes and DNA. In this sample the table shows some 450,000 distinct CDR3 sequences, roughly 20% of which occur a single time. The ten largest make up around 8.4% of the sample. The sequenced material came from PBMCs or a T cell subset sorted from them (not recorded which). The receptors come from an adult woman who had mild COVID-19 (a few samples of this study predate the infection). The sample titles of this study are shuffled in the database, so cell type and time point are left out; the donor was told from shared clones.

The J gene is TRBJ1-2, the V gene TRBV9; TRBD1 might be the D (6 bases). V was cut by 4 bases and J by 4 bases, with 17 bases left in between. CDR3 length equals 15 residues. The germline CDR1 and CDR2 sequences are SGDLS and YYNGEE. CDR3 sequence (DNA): TGTGCCAGCAGCCCACAACGGGACATTTTCTATGGCTACACCTTC. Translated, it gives CASSPQRDIFYGYTF.

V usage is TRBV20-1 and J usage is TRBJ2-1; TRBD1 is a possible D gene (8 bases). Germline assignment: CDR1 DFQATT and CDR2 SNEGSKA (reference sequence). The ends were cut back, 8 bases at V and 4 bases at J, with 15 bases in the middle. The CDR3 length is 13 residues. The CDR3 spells CSSRGRGYNEQFF. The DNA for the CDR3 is TGCAGTTCCAGGGGGCGGGGGTACAATGAGCAGTTCTTC.

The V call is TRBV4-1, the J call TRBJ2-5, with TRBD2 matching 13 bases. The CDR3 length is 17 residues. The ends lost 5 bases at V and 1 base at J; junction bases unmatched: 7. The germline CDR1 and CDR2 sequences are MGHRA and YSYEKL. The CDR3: CASSVRTSGGLQETQYF. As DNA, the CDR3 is TGCGCCAGCAGCGTGAGGACTAGCGGGGGCCTCCAAGAGACCCAGTACTTC.

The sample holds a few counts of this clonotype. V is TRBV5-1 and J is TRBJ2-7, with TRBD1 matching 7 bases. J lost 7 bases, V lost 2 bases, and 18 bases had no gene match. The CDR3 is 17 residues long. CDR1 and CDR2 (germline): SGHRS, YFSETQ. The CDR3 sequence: CASSLPHSTGLAWEQYF. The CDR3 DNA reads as TGCGCCAGCAGCTTACCCCATTCGACAGGGTTGGCTTGGGAGCAGTACTTC.

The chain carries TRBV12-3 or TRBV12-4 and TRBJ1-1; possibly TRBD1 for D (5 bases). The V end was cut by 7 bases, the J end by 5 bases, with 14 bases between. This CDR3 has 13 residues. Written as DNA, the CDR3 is TGTGCCAGCATCGTGGGGGTCGGAACTGAAGCTTTCTTT. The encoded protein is CASIVGVGTEAFF.

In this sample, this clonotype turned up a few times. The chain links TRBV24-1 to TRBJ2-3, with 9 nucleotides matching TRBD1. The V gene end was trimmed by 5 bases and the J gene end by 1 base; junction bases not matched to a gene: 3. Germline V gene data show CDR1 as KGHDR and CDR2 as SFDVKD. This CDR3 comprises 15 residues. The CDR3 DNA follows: TGTGCCACCAGTGCTCGACAGGGGGGCACAGATACGCAGTATTTT. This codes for CATSARQGGTDTQYF.

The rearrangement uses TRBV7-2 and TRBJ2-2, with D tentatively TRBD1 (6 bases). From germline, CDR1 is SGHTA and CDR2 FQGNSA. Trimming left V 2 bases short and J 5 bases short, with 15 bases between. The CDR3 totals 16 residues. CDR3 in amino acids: CASSLWEAGVTGELFF. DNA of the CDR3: TGTGCCAGCAGCTTATGGGAAGCAGGGGTGACCGGGGAGCTGTTTTTT.

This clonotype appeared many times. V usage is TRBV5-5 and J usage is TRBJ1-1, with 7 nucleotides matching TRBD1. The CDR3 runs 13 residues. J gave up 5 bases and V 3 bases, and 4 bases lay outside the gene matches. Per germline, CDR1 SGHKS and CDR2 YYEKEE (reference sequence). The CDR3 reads CASSSDRDTEAFF. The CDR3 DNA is TGTGCCAGCAGCTCCGACAGGGATACTGAAGCTTTCTTT.

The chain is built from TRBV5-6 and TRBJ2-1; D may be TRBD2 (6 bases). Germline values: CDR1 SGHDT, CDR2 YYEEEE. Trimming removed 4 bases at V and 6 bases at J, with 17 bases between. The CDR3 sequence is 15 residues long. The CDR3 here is CASSPPSGSPNEQFF. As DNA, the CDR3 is TGTGCCAGCAGCCCCCCCAGCGGGTCTCCCAATGAGCAGTTCTTC.

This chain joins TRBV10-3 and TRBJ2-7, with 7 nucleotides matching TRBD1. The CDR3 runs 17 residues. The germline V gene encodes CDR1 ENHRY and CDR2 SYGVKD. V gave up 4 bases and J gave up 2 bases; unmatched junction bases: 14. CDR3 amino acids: CAISVPGGETGTYEQYF. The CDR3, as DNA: TGTGCCATCAGTGTTCCAGGGGGAGAGACAGGGACCTACGAGCAGTACTTC.

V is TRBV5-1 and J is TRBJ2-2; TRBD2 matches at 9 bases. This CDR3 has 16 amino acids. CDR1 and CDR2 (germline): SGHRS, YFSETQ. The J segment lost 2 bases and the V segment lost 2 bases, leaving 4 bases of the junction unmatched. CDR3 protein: CASSFVAGANTGELFF. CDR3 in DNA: TGCGCCAGCAGCTTCGTAGCGGGGGCCAACACCGGGGAGCTGTTTTTT. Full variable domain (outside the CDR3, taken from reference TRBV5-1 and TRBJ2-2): KAGVTQTPRYLIKTRGQQVTLSCSPISGHRSVSWYQQTPGQGLQFLFEYFSETQRNKGNFPGRFSGRQFSNSRSEMNVSTLELGDSALYLCASSFVAGANTGELFFGEGSRLTVL.

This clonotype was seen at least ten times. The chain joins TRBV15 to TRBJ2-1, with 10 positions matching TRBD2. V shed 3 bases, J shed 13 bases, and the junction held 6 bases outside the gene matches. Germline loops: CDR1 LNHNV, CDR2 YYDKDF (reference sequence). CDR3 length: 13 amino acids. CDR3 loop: CATSSSSGRPQFF. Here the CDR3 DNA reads TGTGCCACCAGCAGTTCTAGCGGGAGACCCCAGTTCTTC.

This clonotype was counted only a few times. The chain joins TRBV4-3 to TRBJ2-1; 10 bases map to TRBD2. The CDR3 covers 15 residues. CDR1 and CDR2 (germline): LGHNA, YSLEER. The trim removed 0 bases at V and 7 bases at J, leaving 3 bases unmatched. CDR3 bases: TGCGCCAGCAGCCAAGAGGGGGGACTAGCGAATGAGCAGTTCTTC. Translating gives CASSQEGGLANEQFF.

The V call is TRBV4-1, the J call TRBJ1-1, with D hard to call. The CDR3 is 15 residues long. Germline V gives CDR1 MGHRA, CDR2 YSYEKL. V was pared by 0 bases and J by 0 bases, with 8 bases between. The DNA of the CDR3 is TGCGCCAGCAGCCAAGACTACGGATTGAACACTGAAGCTTTCTTT. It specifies CASSQDYGLNTEAFF.

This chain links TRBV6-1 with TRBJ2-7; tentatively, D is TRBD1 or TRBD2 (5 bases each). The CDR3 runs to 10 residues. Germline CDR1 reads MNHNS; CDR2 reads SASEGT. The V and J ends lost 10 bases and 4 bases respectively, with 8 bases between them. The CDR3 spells CATGRYEQYF. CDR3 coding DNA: TGTGCCACGGGGCGGTACGAGCAGTACTTC.

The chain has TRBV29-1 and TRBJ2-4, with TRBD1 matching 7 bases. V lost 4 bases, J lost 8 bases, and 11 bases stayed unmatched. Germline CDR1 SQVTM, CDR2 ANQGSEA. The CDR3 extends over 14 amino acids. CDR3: CSVAQGNGGDIQYF. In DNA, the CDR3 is TGCAGCGTTGCACAGGGGAATGGGGGAGACATTCAGTACTTC. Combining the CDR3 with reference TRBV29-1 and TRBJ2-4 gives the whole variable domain SAVISQKPSRDICQRGTSLTIQCQVDSQVTMMFWYRQQPGQSLTLIATANQGSEATYESGFVIDKFPISRPNLTFSTLTVSNMSPEDSSIYLCSVAQGNGGDIQYFGAGTRLSVL.

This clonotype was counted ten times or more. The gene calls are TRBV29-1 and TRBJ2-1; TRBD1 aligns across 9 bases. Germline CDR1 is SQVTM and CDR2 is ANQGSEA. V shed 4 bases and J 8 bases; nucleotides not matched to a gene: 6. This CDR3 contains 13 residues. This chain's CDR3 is CSVARDREDEQFF. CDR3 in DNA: TGCAGCGTTGCGAGGGACAGGGAGGATGAGCAGTTCTTC.

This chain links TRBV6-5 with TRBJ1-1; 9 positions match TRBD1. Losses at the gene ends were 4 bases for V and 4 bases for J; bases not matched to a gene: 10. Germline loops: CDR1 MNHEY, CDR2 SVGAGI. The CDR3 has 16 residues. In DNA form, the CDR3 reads TGTGCCAGCAGTTTGGGACAGGGATTTGTGGGCACTGAAGCTTTCTTT. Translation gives CASSLGQGFVGTEAFF.

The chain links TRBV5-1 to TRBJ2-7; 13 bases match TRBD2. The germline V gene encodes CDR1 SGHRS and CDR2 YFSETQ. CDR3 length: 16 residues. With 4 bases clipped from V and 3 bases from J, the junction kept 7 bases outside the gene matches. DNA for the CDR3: TGCGCCAGCAGCACCGGACTAGCGGGAGACGGCTACGAGCAGTACTTC. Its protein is CASSTGLAGDGYEQYF.

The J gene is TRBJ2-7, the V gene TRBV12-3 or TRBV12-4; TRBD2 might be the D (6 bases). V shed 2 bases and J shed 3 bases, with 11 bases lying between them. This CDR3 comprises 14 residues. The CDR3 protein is CASSLLGLGYEQYF. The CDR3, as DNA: TGTGCCAGCAGTTTACTGGGACTTGGCTACGAGCAGTACTTC.